The clone carrying this T cell receptor beta chain has a single count. The record originates from a study of blood T cell repertoires in COVID-19. Study-level information: COVID-19 samples from acute and convalescent phases originated in the United States, Italy and Spain. The analysed material was cDNA or gDNA that came from T cells, B-cell-depleted T cells, or PBMCs.

This CDR3 is built from 15 residues. V was pared by 0 bases and J by 4 bases, with 10 bases between. Germline CDR1 MNHEY, CDR2 SMNVEV (reference sequence). Sequenced by immunoSEQ multiplex PCR; TCRdb stores in-frame clones only, minus some. The data contain 100,000 or so clones, 84% of them singletons. The rearrangement uses TRBV27 and TRBJ1-5; tentative D call: TRBD1 (5 bases). The receptor was derived from a man aged 70 or older with active or convalescent COVID-19. The sequenced material came from peripheral blood. CDR3 amino acids: CASSLSQGANQPQHF. CDR3 in DNA: TGTGCCAGCAGTTTATCTCAGGGCGCAAATCAGCCCCAGCATTTT.